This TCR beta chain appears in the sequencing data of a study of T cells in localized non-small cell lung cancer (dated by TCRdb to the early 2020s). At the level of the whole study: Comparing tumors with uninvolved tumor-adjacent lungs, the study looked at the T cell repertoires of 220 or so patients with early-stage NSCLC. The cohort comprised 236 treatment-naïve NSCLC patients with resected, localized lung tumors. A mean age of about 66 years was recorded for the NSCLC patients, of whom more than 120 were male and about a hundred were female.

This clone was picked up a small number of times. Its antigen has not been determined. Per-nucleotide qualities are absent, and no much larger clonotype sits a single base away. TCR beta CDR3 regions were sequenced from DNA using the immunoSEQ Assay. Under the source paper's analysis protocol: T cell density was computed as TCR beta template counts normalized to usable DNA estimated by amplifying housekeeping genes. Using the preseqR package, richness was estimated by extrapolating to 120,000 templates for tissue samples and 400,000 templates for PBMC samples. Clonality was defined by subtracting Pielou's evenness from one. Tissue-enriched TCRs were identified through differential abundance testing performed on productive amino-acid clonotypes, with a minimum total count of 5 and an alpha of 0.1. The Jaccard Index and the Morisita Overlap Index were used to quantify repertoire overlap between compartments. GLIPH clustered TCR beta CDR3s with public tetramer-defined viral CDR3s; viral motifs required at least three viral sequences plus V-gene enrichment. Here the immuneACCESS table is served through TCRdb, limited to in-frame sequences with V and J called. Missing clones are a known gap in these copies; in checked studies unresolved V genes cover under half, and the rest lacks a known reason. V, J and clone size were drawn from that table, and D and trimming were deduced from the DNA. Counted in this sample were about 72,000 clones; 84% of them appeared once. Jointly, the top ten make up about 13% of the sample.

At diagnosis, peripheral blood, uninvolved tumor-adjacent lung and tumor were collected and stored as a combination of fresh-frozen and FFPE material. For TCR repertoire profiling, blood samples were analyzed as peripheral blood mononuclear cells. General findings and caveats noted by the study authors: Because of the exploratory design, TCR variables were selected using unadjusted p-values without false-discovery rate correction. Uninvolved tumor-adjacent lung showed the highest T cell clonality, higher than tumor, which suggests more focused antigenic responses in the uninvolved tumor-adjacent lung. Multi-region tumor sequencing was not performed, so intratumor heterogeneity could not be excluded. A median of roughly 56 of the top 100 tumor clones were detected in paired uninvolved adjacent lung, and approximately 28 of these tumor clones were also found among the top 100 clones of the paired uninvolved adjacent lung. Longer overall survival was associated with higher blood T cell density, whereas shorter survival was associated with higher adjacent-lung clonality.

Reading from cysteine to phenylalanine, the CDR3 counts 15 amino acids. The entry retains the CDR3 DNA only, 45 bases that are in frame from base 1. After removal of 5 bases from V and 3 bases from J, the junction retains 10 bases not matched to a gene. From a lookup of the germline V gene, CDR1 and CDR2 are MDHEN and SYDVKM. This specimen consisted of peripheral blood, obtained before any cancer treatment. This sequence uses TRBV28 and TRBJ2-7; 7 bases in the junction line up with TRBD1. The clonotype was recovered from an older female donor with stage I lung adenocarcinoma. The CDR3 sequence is CASSPPGQLIYEQYF. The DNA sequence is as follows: TGTGCCAGCAGTCCTCCGGGACAGCTCATCTACGAGCAGTACTTC.